This paragraph reports one T cell receptor beta chain. These data are taken from a study of shared clonotypes between healthy human individuals. Generated by immunoSEQ multiplex PCR, the TCRdb table keeps only in-frame clones and is missing some. The sample carries 950,000 to 1,300,000 clones, 65% to 80% recorded once. This CDR3 is built from 13 residues. The V gene lost 0 bases and the J gene lost 8 bases, with 10 bases spanning the gap. Germline assignment: CDR1 MNHEY and CDR2 SVGAGI. The chain links TRBV6-5 to TRBJ1-2, with D perhaps TRBD1 (6 bases). Specimen: memory CD4+ T cells sorted from blood. Noted subset: CD45RA-negative fraction. The origin of this receptor is a man aged 18-30 years in good health. The CDR3 protein is CASSYSQGRGYTF. The CDR3 region has the DNA TGTGCCAGCAGTTACTCACAGGGACGGGGCTACACCTTC.